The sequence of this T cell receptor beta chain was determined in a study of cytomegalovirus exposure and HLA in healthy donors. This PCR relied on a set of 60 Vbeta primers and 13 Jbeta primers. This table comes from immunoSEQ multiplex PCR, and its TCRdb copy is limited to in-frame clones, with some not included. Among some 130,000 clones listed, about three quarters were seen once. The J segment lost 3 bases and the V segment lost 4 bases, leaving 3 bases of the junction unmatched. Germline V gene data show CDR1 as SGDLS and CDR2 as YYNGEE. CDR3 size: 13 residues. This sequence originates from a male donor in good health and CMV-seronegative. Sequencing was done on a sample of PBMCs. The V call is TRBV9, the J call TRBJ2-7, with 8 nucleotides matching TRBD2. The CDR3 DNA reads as TGTGCCAGCAGCTACGGGGGGGGCTACGAGCAGTACTTC. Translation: CASSYGGGYEQYF.